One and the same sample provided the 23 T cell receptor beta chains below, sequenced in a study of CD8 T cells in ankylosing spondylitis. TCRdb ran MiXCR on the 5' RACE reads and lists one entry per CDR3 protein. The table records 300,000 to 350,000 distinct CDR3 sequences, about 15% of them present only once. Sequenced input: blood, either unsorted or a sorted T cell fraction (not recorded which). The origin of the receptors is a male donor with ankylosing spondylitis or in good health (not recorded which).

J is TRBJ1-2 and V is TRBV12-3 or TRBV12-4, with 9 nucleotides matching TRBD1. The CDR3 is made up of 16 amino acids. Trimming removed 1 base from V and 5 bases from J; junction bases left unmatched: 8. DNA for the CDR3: TGTGCCAGCAGTTTAGTCGCGGGACAGGGAAGTTATGGCTACACCTTC. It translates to CASSLVAGQGSYGYTF.

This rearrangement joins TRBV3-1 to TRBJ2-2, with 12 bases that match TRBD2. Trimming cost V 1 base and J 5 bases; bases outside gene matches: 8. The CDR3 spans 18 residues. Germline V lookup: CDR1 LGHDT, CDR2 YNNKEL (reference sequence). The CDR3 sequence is CASSQVLAGGPITGELFF. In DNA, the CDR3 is TGTGCCAGCAGCCAAGTTCTAGCGGGAGGGCCGATTACCGGGGAGCTGTTTTTT.

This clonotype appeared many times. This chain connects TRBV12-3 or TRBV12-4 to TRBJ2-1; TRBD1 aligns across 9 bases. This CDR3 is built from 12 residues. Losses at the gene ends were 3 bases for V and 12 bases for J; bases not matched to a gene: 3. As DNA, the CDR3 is TGTGCCAGCAGTTTTACAGGGGGCCCGCAGTTCTTC. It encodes CASSFTGGPQFF.

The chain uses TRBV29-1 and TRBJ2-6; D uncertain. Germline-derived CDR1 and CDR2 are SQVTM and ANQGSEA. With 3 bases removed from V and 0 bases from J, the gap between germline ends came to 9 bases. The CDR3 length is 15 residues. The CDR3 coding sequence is TGCAGCGTTGAGTTGTCAACCTCTGGGGCCAACGTCCTGACTTTC. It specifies CSVELSTSGANVLTF. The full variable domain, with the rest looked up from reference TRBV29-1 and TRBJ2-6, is SAVISQKPSRDICQRGTSLTIQCQVDSQVTMMFWYRQQPGQSLTLIATANQGSEATYESGFVIDKFPISRPNLTFSTLTVSNMSPEDSSIYLCSVELSTSGANVLTFGAGSRLTVL.

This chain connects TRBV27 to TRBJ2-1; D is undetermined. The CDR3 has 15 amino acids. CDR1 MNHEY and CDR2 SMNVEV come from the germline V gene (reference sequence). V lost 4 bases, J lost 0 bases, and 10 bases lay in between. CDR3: CASSWAARSYNEQFF. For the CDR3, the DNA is TGTGCCAGCAGTTGGGCGGCCCGCTCCTACAATGAGCAGTTCTTC.

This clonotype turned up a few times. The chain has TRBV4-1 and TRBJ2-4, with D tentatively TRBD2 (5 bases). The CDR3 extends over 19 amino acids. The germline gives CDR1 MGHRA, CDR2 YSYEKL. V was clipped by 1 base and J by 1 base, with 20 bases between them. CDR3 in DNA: TGCGCCAGCAGCCAAGCGGAGGTGGGTTTAGGAGTGGCCAAAAACATTCAGTACTTC. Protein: CASSQAEVGLGVAKNIQYF.

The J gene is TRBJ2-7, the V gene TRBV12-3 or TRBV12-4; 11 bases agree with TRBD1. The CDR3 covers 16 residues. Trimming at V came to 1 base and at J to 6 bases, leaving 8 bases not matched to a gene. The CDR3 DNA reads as TGTGCCAGCAGTTTAGAGGGGGGGACAGGGGGTTTCGAGCAGTACTTC. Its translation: CASSLEGGTGGFEQYF.

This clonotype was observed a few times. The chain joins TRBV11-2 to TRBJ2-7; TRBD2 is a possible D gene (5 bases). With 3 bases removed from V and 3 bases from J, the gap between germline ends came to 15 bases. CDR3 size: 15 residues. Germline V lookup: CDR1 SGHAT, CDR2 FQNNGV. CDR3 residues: CASSFRPGLDYEQYF. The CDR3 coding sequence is TGTGCCAGCAGCTTCCGACCCGGACTTGACTACGAGCAGTACTTC.

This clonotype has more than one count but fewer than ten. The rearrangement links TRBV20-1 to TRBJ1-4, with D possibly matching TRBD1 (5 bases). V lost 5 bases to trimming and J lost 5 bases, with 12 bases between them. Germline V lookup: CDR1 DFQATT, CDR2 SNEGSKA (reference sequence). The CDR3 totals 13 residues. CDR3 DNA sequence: TGCAGTGCTGGCCGGGACCTCAATGAAAAACTGTTTTTT. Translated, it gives CSAGRDLNEKLFF.

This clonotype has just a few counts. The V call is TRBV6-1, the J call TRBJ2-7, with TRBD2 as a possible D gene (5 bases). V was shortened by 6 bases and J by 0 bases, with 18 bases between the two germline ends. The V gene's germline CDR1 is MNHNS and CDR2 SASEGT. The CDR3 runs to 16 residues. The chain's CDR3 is CASSSYGGSASYEQYF. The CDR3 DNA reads TGTGCCAGCAGCTCATATGGAGGTAGCGCCTCCTACGAGCAGTACTTC.

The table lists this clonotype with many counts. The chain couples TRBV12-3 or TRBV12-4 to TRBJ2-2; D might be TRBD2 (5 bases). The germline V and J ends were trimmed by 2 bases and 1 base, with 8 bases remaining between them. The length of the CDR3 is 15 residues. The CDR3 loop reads CASSLTGLNTGELFF. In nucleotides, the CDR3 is TGTGCCAGCAGTTTAACGGGGTTGAACACCGGGGAGCTGTTTTTT.

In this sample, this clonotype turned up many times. For the CDR3, the DNA is TGCAGTGCTAGGAGGGCGTTAGCGACCTACAATGAGCAGTTCTTC. Residues: CSARRALATYNEQFF. This chain connects TRBV20-1 to TRBJ2-1; D may be TRBD2 (5 bases). Germline values: CDR1 DFQATT, CDR2 SNEGSKA (reference sequence). The CDR3 spans 15 residues. V was pared by 3 bases and J by 2 bases, with 14 bases between.

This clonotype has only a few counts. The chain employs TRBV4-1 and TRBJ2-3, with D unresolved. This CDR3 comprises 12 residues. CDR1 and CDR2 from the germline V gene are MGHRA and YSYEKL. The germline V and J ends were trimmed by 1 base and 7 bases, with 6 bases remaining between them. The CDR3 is CASSQGVNTQYF. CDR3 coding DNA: TGCGCCAGCAGCCAAGGGGTAAATACGCAGTATTTT.

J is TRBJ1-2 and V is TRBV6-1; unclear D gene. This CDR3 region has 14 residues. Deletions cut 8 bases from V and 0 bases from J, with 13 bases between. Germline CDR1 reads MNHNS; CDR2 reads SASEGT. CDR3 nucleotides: TGTGCCAGCTCCCCCGGCGTCACTAACTATGGCTACACCTTC. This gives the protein CASSPGVTNYGYTF.

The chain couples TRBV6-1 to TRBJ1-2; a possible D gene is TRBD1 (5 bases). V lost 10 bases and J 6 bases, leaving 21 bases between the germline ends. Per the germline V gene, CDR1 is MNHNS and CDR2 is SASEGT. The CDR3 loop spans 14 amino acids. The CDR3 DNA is TGTGCCACTCTGGGGACCGAAGGAAGGAATGGCTACACCTTC. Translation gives CATLGTEGRNGYTF.

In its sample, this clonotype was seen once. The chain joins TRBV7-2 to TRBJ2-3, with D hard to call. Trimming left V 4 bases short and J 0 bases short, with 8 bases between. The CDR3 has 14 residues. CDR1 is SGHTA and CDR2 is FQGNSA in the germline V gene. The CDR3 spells CASSSQPSTDTQYF. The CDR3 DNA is TGTGCCAGCAGCTCCCAGCCTAGCACAGATACGCAGTATTTT.

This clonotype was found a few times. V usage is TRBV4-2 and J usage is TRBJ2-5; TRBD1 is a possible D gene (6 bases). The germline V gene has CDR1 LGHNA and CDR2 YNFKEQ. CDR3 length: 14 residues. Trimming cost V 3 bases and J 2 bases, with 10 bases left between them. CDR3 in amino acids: CASSQRTAQETQYF. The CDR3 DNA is TGTGCCAGCAGCCAGAGGACAGCGCAAGAGACCCAGTACTTC.

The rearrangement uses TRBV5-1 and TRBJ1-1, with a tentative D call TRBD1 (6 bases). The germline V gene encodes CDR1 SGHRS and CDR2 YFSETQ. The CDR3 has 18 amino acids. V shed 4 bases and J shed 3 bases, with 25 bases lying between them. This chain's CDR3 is CASSGTSIQGGSHTEAFF. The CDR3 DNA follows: TGCGCCAGCAGCGGTACCTCCATACAGGGAGGTTCGCACACTGAAGCTTTCTTT.

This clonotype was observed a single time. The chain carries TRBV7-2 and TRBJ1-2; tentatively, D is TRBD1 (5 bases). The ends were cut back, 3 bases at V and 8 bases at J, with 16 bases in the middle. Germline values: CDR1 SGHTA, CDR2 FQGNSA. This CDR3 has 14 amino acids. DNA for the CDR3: TGTGCCAGCAGCTTGGGCCGGGGGATAGGAGGCTACACCTTC. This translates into CASSLGRGIGGYTF.

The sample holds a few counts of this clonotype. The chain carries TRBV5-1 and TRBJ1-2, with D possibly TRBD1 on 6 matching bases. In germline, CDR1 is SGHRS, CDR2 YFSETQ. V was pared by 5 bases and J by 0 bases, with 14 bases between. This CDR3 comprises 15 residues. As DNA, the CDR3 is TGCGCCAGCAGGCTGGACAGTGGAGCTAACTATGGCTACACCTTC. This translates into CASRLDSGANYGYTF. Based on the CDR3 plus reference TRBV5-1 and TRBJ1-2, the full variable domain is KAGVTQTPRYLIKTRGQQVTLSCSPISGHRSVSWYQQTPGQGLQFLFEYFSETQRNKGNFPGRFSGRQFSNSRSEMNVSTLELGDSALYLCASRLDSGANYGYTFGSGTRLTVV.

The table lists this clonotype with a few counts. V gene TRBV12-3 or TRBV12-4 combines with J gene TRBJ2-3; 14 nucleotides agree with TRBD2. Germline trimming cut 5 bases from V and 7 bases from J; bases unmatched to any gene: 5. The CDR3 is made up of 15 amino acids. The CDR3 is CASSPGLAGEHTQYF. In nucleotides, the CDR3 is TGTGCCAGCAGTCCGGGACTAGCGGGGGAACATACGCAGTATTTT.

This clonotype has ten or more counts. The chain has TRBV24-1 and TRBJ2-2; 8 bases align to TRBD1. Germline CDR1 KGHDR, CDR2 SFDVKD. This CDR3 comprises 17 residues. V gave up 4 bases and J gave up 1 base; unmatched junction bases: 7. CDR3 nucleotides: TGTGCCACCAGTGAACCTTCTGGGACAGGGAACACCGGGGAGCTGTTTTTT. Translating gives CATSEPSGTGNTGELFF.

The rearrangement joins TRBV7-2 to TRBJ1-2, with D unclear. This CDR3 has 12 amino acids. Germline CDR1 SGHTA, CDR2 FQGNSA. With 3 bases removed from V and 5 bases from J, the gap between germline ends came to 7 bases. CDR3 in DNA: TGTGCCAGCAGCTTCGCCCAATATGGCTACACCTTC. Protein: CASSFAQYGYTF.